The 17 T cell receptor beta chains below come from one sample, sequenced in a study of blood T cell repertoires in COVID-19. TCRdb's table, derived via immunoSEQ multiplex PCR, lists solely in-frame clones and lacks some. The sample lists 120,000 to 150,000 clones, around nine tenths occurring once. The sample comprised peripheral blood. The receptors shown here come from a woman between 45 and 65 years old with active or convalescent COVID-19.

The chain combines TRBV30 with TRBJ1-1; weak D call: TRBD1 (6 bases). Trimming cost V 5 bases and J 8 bases, with 12 bases left between them. This CDR3 has 11 residues. Germline lookup yields CDR1 GTSNPN and CDR2 SVGIG (reference sequence). In DNA form, the CDR3 reads TGTGCCTGGTCGATGCAGGGGGAAGCTTTCTTT. Translating gives CAWSMQGEAFF.

V usage is TRBV25-1 and J usage is TRBJ1-4, with D perhaps TRBD1 (5 bases). This CDR3 comprises 13 residues. The V gene lost 6 bases and the J gene lost 5 bases, with 10 bases spanning the gap. CDR1 MGHDK and CDR2 SYGVNS come from the germline V gene. CDR3 protein: CASRGQGNEKLFF. The CDR3, as DNA: TGTGCCAGCAGAGGGCAGGGAAATGAAAAACTGTTTTTT.

The chain employs TRBV6-5 and TRBJ1-1, with 8 bases lining up with TRBD1. Germline V CDR1 and CDR2: MNHEY, SVGAGI. Unmatched junction bases numbered 1, after V lost 6 bases and J lost 1 base. CDR3 length equals 13 residues. CDR3 region: CASRGTGNTEAFF. The CDR3 DNA reads as TGTGCCAGCAGAGGGACAGGGAACACTGAAGCTTTCTTT.

The J gene is TRBJ2-4, the V gene TRBV11-2, with D perhaps matching TRBD1 (6 bases). CDR3 length: 15 residues. V was trimmed by 5 bases and J by 0 bases, leaving 11 bases between them. Germline values: CDR1 SGHAT, CDR2 FQNNGV. The CDR3 DNA reads as TGTGCCAGCAGCCCACAGGGTCTAGCCAAAAACATTCAGTACTTC. This translates into CASSPQGLAKNIQYF.

The chain recombines TRBV5-3 with TRBJ1-1; D is possibly TRBD1 (6 bases). Being an ORF, TRBV5-3 has a function that is uncertain. CDR3 size: 17 residues. The V end lost 0 bases, the J end lost 2 bases, and 17 bases lay between the germline ends. DNA of the CDR3: TGTGCCAGAAGCTTGGCAAGGGGGTCCCCCCTTAACACTGAAGCTTTCTTT. Translated: CARSLARGSPLNTEAFF.

The chain employs TRBV27 and TRBJ1-1, with 9 bases identical to TRBD1. J gave up 7 bases and V 10 bases, and 4 bases lay outside the gene matches. Germline V lookup: CDR1 MNHEY, CDR2 SMNVEV (reference sequence). The CDR3 has 11 residues. CDR3 region: CATGTGNEAFF. CDR3 in DNA: TGTGCCACTGGGACAGGGAATGAAGCTTTCTTT.

In nucleotides, the CDR3 is TGTGCCAGTACTCGGGCGGGGGGGGCTCCCGGGGCCAACGTCCTGACTTTC. Translation: CASTRAGGAPGANVLTF. This chain uses TRBV19 with TRBJ2-6, with 9 bases lining up with TRBD2. The CDR3 is 17 amino acids. V gave up 7 bases and J gave up 4 bases; unmatched junction bases: 11. CDR1 LNHDA and CDR2 SQIVND come from the germline V gene (reference sequence).

The V gene is TRBV5-1, the J gene TRBJ2-3, with 8 nucleotides matching TRBD1. Trimming took 3 bases from V and 0 from J; bases not matched to a gene: 6. The CDR3 runs 16 residues. Germline V lookup: CDR1 SGHRS, CDR2 YFSETQ. The CDR3 spells CASSWTGTSSTDTQYF. DNA of the CDR3: TGCGCCAGCAGCTGGACAGGGACTTCTAGCACAGATACGCAGTATTTT.

This chain uses TRBV20-1 with TRBJ2-1; D call uncertain. Per the germline V gene, CDR1 is DFQATT and CDR2 is SNEGSKA (reference sequence). The CDR3 runs 10 residues. Trimming shortened V by 7 bases and J by 6 bases, and 7 bases separated the two germline ends. CDR3 loop: CSVSSNEQFF. CDR3 nucleotide sequence: TGCAGTGTCTCCAGCAATGAGCAGTTCTTC.

The CDR3 region is CASSPPTGGEQYF. CDR3 in DNA: TGTGCCAGCAGTCCGCCGACAGGGGGCGAGCAGTACTTC. The chain joins TRBV28 to TRBJ2-7; 9 positions agree with TRBD1. Germline lookup yields CDR1 MDHEN and CDR2 SYDVKM. V lost 5 bases, J lost 6 bases, and 5 bases stayed unmatched. The CDR3 totals 13 residues.

The chain employs TRBV18 and TRBJ2-5; 12 positions agree with TRBD2. Per the germline V gene, CDR1 is KGHSH and CDR2 is LQKENI. CDR3 length: 16 residues. The V gene end was trimmed by 3 bases and the J gene end by 2 bases; junction bases not matched to a gene: 4. This chain's CDR3 is CASSPYLAGGQETQYF. In DNA form, the CDR3 reads TGTGCCAGCTCACCGTACCTAGCGGGAGGGCAAGAGACCCAGTACTTC.

V and J are TRBV24-1 and TRBJ2-1; D may be TRBD1 (5 bases). Per the germline V gene, CDR1 is KGHDR and CDR2 is SFDVKD. The CDR3 contains 17 residues. V dropped 4 bases and J dropped 0 bases, with 15 bases sitting between them. The CDR3 region has the DNA TGTGCCACCAGTGACCCAAGGGGCTTGACCTCCTACAATGAGCAGTTCTTC. This sequence encodes CATSDPRGLTSYNEQFF.

The chain links TRBV4-2 to TRBJ1-3; 7 bases fit TRBD1. The CDR3 is 17 amino acids. Germline V gene sequence: CDR1 LGHNA, CDR2 YNFKEQ. V trimming: 0 bases; J trimming: 3 bases; junction bases outside the gene matches: 8. CDR3 sequence reads: CASSQDLPGGYGNTIYF. CDR3 bases: TGTGCCAGCAGCCAAGATCTACCAGGGGGTTATGGAAACACCATATATTTT.

The CDR3 region is CAWSVEQQFF. Here the CDR3 DNA reads TGTGCCTGGAGTGTCGAGCAGCAGTTCTTC. The genes are TRBV30 and TRBJ2-1; D gene uncertain. Germline CDR1 is GTSNPN and CDR2 is SVGIG (reference sequence). Deletions cut 0 bases from V and 11 bases from J, with 5 bases between. The CDR3 has 10 amino acids.

The rearrangement joins TRBV19 to TRBJ2-5; the match to TRBD1 covers 10 bases. The CDR3 length is 17 residues. Germline V CDR1 and CDR2: LNHDA, SQIVND (reference sequence). V lost 5 bases, J lost 4 bases, and 13 bases stayed unmatched. CDR3 region: CASSPSDRDRGRETQYF. The DNA of the CDR3 is TGTGCCAGTAGTCCCTCCGACCGGGACAGGGGTCGAGAGACCCAGTACTTC.

This sequence joins TRBV7-9 and TRBJ2-2, with D possibly TRBD1 on 5 matching bases. The germline CDR1 and CDR2 sequences are SEHNR and FQNEAQ (reference sequence). The CDR3 consists of 17 residues. V dropped 5 bases and J dropped 6 bases, with 22 bases sitting between them. The CDR3 DNA follows: TGTGCCAGCAGCCCCCAGGGCGGAGCTAGGGTCCCCGGGGAGCTGTTTTTT. Translating it yields CASSPQGGARVPGELFF.

The CDR3 DNA reads TGTGCCAGCAGTGACCGACTCTCAGACTATGGCTACACCTTC. Amino acid sequence: CASSDRLSDYGYTF. The chain is built from TRBV2 and TRBJ1-2, with D hard to call. In germline, CDR1 is SNHLY, CDR2 FYNNEI. This CDR3 has 14 residues. Trimming removed 3 bases from V and 3 bases from J, with 11 bases in between.